This T cell receptor (beta chain) was identified in a study of neoadjuvant anti-PD-1 for oral cavity cancer (dated by TCRdb to 2020 to 2023). Describing the broader study: Patients mostly received three to four biweekly doses of nivolumab at 3 mg/kg before curative-intent surgical resection. A fourth nivolumab dose was given around day 43 to patients without progression, and definitive surgical resection was performed in those patients on days 50-56. The parent correlative cohort had 12 to 13 patients and a response rate of about 31%. Responders were defined as patients with complete response, partial response or stable disease by RECIST 1.1; non-responders were defined as patients with progression. The full study reports these points: Higher pretreatment blood Treg/Th17 ratios correlated with both higher pretreatment blood TCRbeta clonality and lower post-treatment tumor TCRbeta clonality. After neoadjuvant nivolumab, T cell clonality (Gini index) in PBMCs was significantly higher in non-responders than in responders. Only a few patients per response group were included in the TCR analyses, and larger cohorts for validation were called for by the authors.

For deep sequencing of PBMC libraries, mostly 450 to 600 ng of input genomic DNA was used, and six replicates were run per sample. The immunoSEQ hsTCRbeta kit was used to prepare TCRbeta libraries according to the manufacturer's instructions. The finished libraries were brought together in one pool at 3 nM, which was then read using an Illumina NovaSeq 6000 S4 flow cell. Per the original workflow: The immunoSEQ Analyzer handled quality control and preprocessing of the raw data. The analysis was restricted to productive rearrangements, with each unique CDR3 amino acid sequence defining a clonotype. Repertoire clonality was estimated as the Gini-Simpson index, which was computed with the R package tcR. Student's t test was used to compare Gini indices, while Pearson correlation assessed associations with tumor size change. Entries here come from immuneACCESS through TCRdb and include only in-frame sequences with V and J called. Some clones fail to appear in such tables; in the studies checked, an unresolved V gene covers under half of the shortfall, and the cause of the remainder is unknown. V and J calls plus clone size are reproduced from that table; the DNA served to infer D and trimming. This sample lists some 16,000 clones; about 60% were detected once. Of the sample, 2.8% falls within the top ten clones.

This clone has only a few counts. No cognate antigen has been identified for it. Nothing much larger sits one base from this clone, and base qualities are not available. The cysteine opens and the phenylalanine closes a CDR3 of 15 amino acids. Only the CDR3 region is kept as DNA, spanning 45 bases read in frame from base 1. Trimmed from V: 4 bases; trimmed from J: 4 bases; junction bases lacking a gene match: 3. Sequences SGHRS (CDR1) and YFSETQ (CDR2) are obtained from the germline V gene. The time point label for this specimen denotes: before neoadjuvant nivolumab. Patients had been newly diagnosed with stage II-IVA oral cavity squamous cell carcinoma, and no prior systemic or radiation treatment had been given to the patients. Everyone in the cohort had locally advanced, HPV-negative oral cavity squamous cell carcinoma. Peripheral blood mononuclear cells were analyzed directly, without maintenance or expansion in culture. The samples were drawn from a longitudinal correlative study tied to a single-arm phase II trial testing neoadjuvant nivolumab in oral cavity squamous cell carcinoma. Genomic DNA-based TCRbeta sequencing was performed on subject-matched pre- and post-treatment PBMCs and tumors from three responders and three non-responders. Peripheral blood mononuclear cells were drawn once before nivolumab treatment and a second time after treatment, when surgery took place. The Maxwell RSC DNA from Cells kit was used to extract genomic DNA from PBMCs.

This receptor was taken from a person between 40 and 79 years old with oral cavity squamous cell carcinoma. The V and J genes are TRBV5-1 and TRBJ2-4; TRBD2 matches 12 bases in the middle. The sample in question was PBMCs, obtained before nivolumab (anti-PD-1) treatment. The DNA sequence is as follows: TGCGCCAGCAGCCCGACTAGCGGGGGAAAAAACATTCAGTACTTC. This is translated as CASSPTSGGKNIQYF.